This T cell receptor beta chain came from a study of cytomegalovirus exposure and HLA in healthy donors. This CDR3 spans 13 amino acids. Germline lookup yields CDR1 MDHEN and CDR2 SYDVKM. V was shortened by 3 bases and J by 5 bases, with 10 bases between the two germline ends. General study findings and limits: Some public TCRs appeared in many individuals, while most sequences were rare.

PCR was performed using 60 Vbeta and 13 Jbeta primers. Only in-frame clones appear in the TCRdb table, and some are missing; sequencing was by immunoSEQ multiplex PCR. This repertoire shows about 82,000 clones, around 78% found once; its top ten account for around 5.1%. A remark on this clone: Its antigen is unidentified.

The sequencing sample was made of PBMCs. The receptor was derived from a male donor in good health and CMV-seropositive. The chain combines TRBV28 with TRBJ1-2; no firm D call. CDR3 amino acids: CASSLAGAYGYTF. The DNA for the CDR3 is TGTGCCAGCAGTTTGGCGGGCGCTTATGGCTACACCTTC.